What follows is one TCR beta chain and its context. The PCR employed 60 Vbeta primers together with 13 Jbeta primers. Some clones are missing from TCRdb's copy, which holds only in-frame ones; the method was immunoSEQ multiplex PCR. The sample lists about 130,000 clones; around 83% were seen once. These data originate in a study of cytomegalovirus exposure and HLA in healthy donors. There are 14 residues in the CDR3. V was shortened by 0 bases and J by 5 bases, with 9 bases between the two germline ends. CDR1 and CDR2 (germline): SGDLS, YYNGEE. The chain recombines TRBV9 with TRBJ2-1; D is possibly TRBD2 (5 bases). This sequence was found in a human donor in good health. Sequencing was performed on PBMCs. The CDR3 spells CASSVAGRDNEQFF. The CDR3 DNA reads TGTGCCAGCAGCGTAGCGGGGAGAGACAATGAGCAGTTCTTC. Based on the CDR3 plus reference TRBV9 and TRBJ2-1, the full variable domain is DSGVTQTPKHLITATGQRVTLRCSPRSGDLSVYWYQQSLDQGLQFLIQYYNGEERAKGNILERFSAQQFPDLHSELNLSSLELGDSALYFCASSVAGRDNEQFFGPGTRLTVL.